This T cell receptor beta chain was obtained from a study of T cell repertoires in cytomegalovirus infection. Study-level information: Shared public TCR beta signatures pointed to both CMV infection and a matching HLA type. General study results and limits: People with CMV and the relevant HLA were identified by cumulative public TCR beta family frequency. The ex vivo response showed dominance by HLA-C-restricted CMV-specific TCR beta clonotypes.

TCRdb called the reads again in MiXCR, with one record for every CDR3 protein. The sample comprises hundreds of thousands of distinct CDR3 sequences, 6.5% of which are singletons, and around 6.9% rests with the top ten. This clonotype was seen more than once but under ten times. Antigen unknown. Between the trimmed V and J ends, which lost 7 bases and 8 bases, there was a span of 9 bases. Germline V gene lookup returns CDR1 MDHEN and CDR2 SYDVKM. The CDR3 spans 11 residues. V and J are TRBV28 and TRBJ2-1; no clear D. The sequenced sample consisted of PBMCs. This clonotype was obtained from a human donor in good health (CMV status not recorded). Some clones in this sample may be carry-over from other donors' samples. The CDR3 nucleotides are TGTGCCAGCAAAGGAATCTATGAGCAGTTCTTC. Residues: CASKGIYEQFF. Variable domain in full (rest from reference TRBV28 and TRBJ2-1): DVKVTQSSRYLVKRTGEKVFLECVQDMDHENMFWYRQDPGLGLRLIYFSYDVKMKEKGDIPEGYSVSREKKERFSLILESASTNQTSMYLCASKGIYEQFFGPGTRLTVL.